Below are 28 T cell receptor beta chains sequenced from a single sample in a study of blood T cell repertoires in COVID-19. Sequencing was performed with immunoSEQ multiplex PCR; in TCRdb, only in-frame clones are kept and a portion is missing. The sample shows some 77,000 clones, approximately 83% of them seen only once. Source material: peripheral blood. These TCRs come from a man in his 70s with acute or convalescent COVID-19.

This chain uses TRBV19 with TRBJ2-6; D gene uncertain. The CDR3 is made up of 12 amino acids. CDR1 and CDR2 (germline): LNHDA, SQIVND (reference sequence). V lost 9 bases, J lost 4 bases, and 7 bases lay in between. The DNA of the CDR3 is TGTGCCAGCTGTATGGGGGCCAACGTCCTGACTTTC. Translating it yields CASCMGANVLTF. The entire variable domain, with the rest obtained from reference TRBV19 and TRBJ2-6, is as follows: DGGITQSPKYLFRKEGQNVTLSCEQNLNHDAMYWYRQDPGQGLRLIYYSQIVNDFQKGDIAEGYSVSREKKESFPLTVTSAQKNPTAFYLCASCMGANVLTFGAGSRLTVL.

V and J are TRBV20-1 and TRBJ1-1; 7 positions agree with TRBD1. Germline V gene sequence: CDR1 DFQATT, CDR2 SNEGSKA (reference sequence). This CDR3 spans 11 amino acids. CDR3 bases: TGCACAACCCGACAGGGAACTGAAGCTTTCTTT. Encoded protein: CTTRQGTEAFF.

This sequence joins TRBV19 and TRBJ1-1; D is perhaps TRBD1 (6 bases). The ends were cut back, 8 bases at V and 0 bases at J, with 10 bases in the middle. From germline, CDR1 is LNHDA and CDR2 SQIVND (reference sequence). This CDR3 is built from 13 residues. The CDR3 region is CASSGHLNTEAFF. CDR3 coding DNA: TGTGCCAGTTCGGGACATTTGAACACTGAAGCTTTCTTT.

The chain couples TRBV7-8 to TRBJ2-5; D perhaps matches TRBD2 (5 bases). Trimming shortened V by 0 bases and J by 1 base, and 9 bases separated the two germline ends. There are 15 residues in the CDR3. Germline-derived CDR1 and CDR2 are SGHVS and FQNEAQ. CDR3 protein: CASSLAGAVQETQYF. The DNA for the CDR3 is TGTGCCAGCAGCTTAGCGGGAGCCGTCCAAGAGACCCAGTACTTC.

This clone was recorded only once. CDR3 residues: CASSRLRLNNEQFF. The CDR3 nucleotides are TGTGCCAGCAGCCGACTTAGATTAAACAATGAGCAGTTCTTC. This rearrangement joins TRBV14 to TRBJ2-1; D is unresolved. The CDR3 runs 14 residues. The V and J ends lost 4 bases and 5 bases respectively, with 12 bases between them. CDR1 is SGHDN and CDR2 is FVKESK in the germline V gene.

The chain couples TRBV2 to TRBJ1-2; no firm D call. The CDR3 is made up of 14 amino acids. Germline lookup yields CDR1 SNHLY and CDR2 FYNNEI. Trimming left V 6 bases short and J 4 bases short, with 15 bases between. CDR3 sequence (DNA): TGTGCCAGCAGAGCGGTGACAAGCATCTATGGCTACACCTTC. This translates into CASRAVTSIYGYTF.

This chain joins TRBV28 and TRBJ2-7; D not resolved. V lost 3 bases and J lost 2, with 14 bases in between. CDR3 length: 15 amino acids. Per the germline V gene, CDR1 is MDHEN and CDR2 is SYDVKM. The CDR3 sequence: CASSFKGVNPYEQYF. CDR3 bases: TGTGCCAGCAGTTTCAAAGGAGTGAACCCCTACGAGCAGTACTTC.

The V gene is TRBV18, the J gene TRBJ2-7; the match to TRBD1 covers 8 bases. Germline CDR1 reads KGHSH; CDR2 reads LQKENI. CDR3 length: 16 amino acids. With 6 bases clipped from V and 3 bases from J, the junction kept 13 bases outside the gene matches. As DNA, the CDR3 is TGTGCCAGCTCCCAAAAAACGGACAGGGTGCACTACGAGCAGTACTTC. It specifies CASSQKTDRVHYEQYF.

The rearrangement joins TRBV24-1 to TRBJ2-2; TRBD2 agrees at 13 bases. Germline assignment: CDR1 KGHDR and CDR2 SFDVKD. V dropped 10 bases and J dropped 6; count of bases not matched to a gene: 10. This CDR3 region has 16 residues. CDR3 amino acids: CATSTGTSGIAGELFF. CDR3 DNA sequence: TGTGCCACATCCACCGGGACTAGCGGGATCGCCGGGGAGCTGTTTTTT.

This chain links TRBV19 with TRBJ1-6; TRBD1 is a possible D gene (5 bases). The CDR3 runs 14 residues. Germline lookup yields CDR1 LNHDA and CDR2 SQIVND (reference sequence). Trimming took 3 bases from V and 12 from J, leaving 15 bases between them. CDR3 nucleotides: TGTGCCAGTAGTATCTCACAGGTCTTGGGACCCCTCCACTTT. It codes for CASSISQVLGPLHF.

The rearrangement joins TRBV19 to TRBJ2-1; TRBD2 agrees at 11 bases. Germline V gene sequence: CDR1 LNHDA, CDR2 SQIVND (reference sequence). V lost 5 bases to trimming and J lost 4 bases; unmatched junction nucleotides: 7. The CDR3 consists of 16 residues. CDR3 nucleotides: TGTGCCAGTAGTCCCCAGGGACTAGCGGAATACAATGAGCAGTTCTTC. It translates to CASSPQGLAEYNEQFF.

V is TRBV5-1 and J is TRBJ2-2, with 11 bases aligning to TRBD2. The CDR3 is 17 amino acids. V was clipped by 1 base and J by 0 bases; unmatched bases: 2. Germline lookup yields CDR1 SGHRS and CDR2 YFSETQ. For the CDR3, the DNA is TGCGCCAGCAGCTTGTTGACTAGCGGGACGAACACCGGGGAGCTGTTTTTT. Translated, it gives CASSLLTSGTNTGELFF.

This sequence joins TRBV21-1 and TRBJ2-3; the D call in the table, TRBD2, was not verified against the DNA. TRBV21-1 represents a pseudogene. The length of the CDR3 is 16 residues. CDR3 bases: TGTGCCAGCGACAAGTTCAGGGACTATAGCACAGATACGCAGTATTTT. Translated: CASDKFRDYSTDTQYF.

The chain recombines TRBV30 with TRBJ2-1, with 8 bases lining up with TRBD2. The CDR3 totals 14 residues. Trimming at V came to 2 bases and at J to 7 bases, leaving 7 bases not matched to a gene. Germline CDR1 and CDR2: GTSNPN and SVGIG (reference sequence). This chain's CDR3 is CAWSPAGVGNEQFF. DNA of the CDR3: TGTGCCTGGAGTCCAGCGGGAGTGGGGAATGAGCAGTTCTTC. The full variable domain, its missing parts supplied by reference TRBV30 and TRBJ2-1, is SQTIHQWPATLVQPVGSPLSLECTVEGTSNPNLYWYRQAAGRGLQLLFYSVGIGQISSEVPQNLSASRPQDRQFILSSKKLLLSDSGFYLCAWSPAGVGNEQFFGPGTRLTVL.

The genes are TRBV6-6 and TRBJ2-2; a weak D match, TRBD2 (5 bases). Deletions cut 2 bases from V and 5 bases from J, with 6 bases between. This CDR3 spans 13 amino acids. Germline V gene lookup returns CDR1 MNHNY and CDR2 SVGAGI (reference sequence). This CDR3 reads CASSYEGTGELFF. The CDR3 region has the DNA TGTGCCAGCAGTTACGAGGGTACCGGGGAGCTGTTTTTT.

This chain links TRBV18 with TRBJ1-1; 11 bases align to TRBD1. Trimming cost V 5 bases and J 3 bases; bases outside gene matches: 2. Germline-derived CDR1 and CDR2 are KGHSH and LQKENI. The CDR3 totals 14 residues. The DNA for the CDR3 is TGTGCCAGCTCAGGGACAGGGGGGGACACTGAAGCTTTCTTT. Translated: CASSGTGGDTEAFF. Drawing the rest from reference TRBV18 and TRBJ1-1, the complete variable domain is NAGVMQNPRHLVRRRGQEARLRCSPMKGHSHVYWYRQLPEEGLKFMVYLQKENIIDESGMPKERFSAEFPKEGPSILRIQQVVRGDSAAYFCASSGTGGDTEAFFGQGTRLTVV.

The chain couples TRBV5-6 to TRBJ1-1; D remains unclear. The germline V gene encodes CDR1 SGHDT and CDR2 YYEEEE. The CDR3 extends over 13 amino acids. V gave up 4 bases and J gave up 2 bases, with 9 bases separating them. CDR3 coding DNA: TGTGCCAGCAGCCTGGGAGGAAACACTGAAGCTTTCTTT. Translated: CASSLGGNTEAFF.

The chain recombines TRBV30 with TRBJ1-1; no definite D call. Germline V gives CDR1 GTSNPN, CDR2 SVGIG (reference sequence). The CDR3 spans 12 residues. V dropped 3 bases and J dropped 2 bases, with 7 bases sitting between them. This CDR3 is CAWRRGNTEAFF. Written as DNA, the CDR3 is TGTGCCTGGAGGCGAGGCAACACTGAAGCTTTCTTT.

The rearrangement joins TRBV12-3 or TRBV12-4 to TRBJ1-2; the D is unclear. The CDR3 contains 13 residues. Trimming shortened V by 2 bases and J by 0 bases, and 4 bases separated the two germline ends. CDR3 DNA sequence: TGTGCCAGCAGTTTACGTTCTAACTATGGCTACACCTTC. Protein sequence: CASSLRSNYGYTF.

The chain uses TRBV7-3 and TRBJ2-1; the D gene is possibly TRBD2 (5 bases). V lost 2 bases to trimming and J lost 7 bases, with 12 bases between them. Per the germline V gene, CDR1 is SGHTA and CDR2 is FQGTGA. CDR3 length equals 14 residues. The CDR3 region has the DNA TGTGCCAGCAGCTTAGGAGGTACAAAAAATGAGCAGTTCTTC. It encodes CASSLGGTKNEQFF.

The chain carries TRBV20-1 and TRBJ2-5; no clear D gene. With 7 bases removed from V and 2 bases from J, the gap between germline ends came to 8 bases. Germline lookup yields CDR1 DFQATT and CDR2 SNEGSKA (reference sequence). The CDR3 is made up of 11 amino acids. CDR3 nucleotide sequence: TGCAGTGAAGCCCCGCAAGAGACCCAGTACTTC. Protein: CSEAPQETQYF.

The rearrangement links TRBV19 to TRBJ2-1; TRBD2 matches at 7 bases. The CDR3 length is 14 residues. Per the germline V gene, CDR1 is LNHDA and CDR2 is SQIVND (reference sequence). The ends lost 8 bases at V and 0 bases at J; junction bases unmatched: 4. The CDR3 DNA reads as TGTGCCAGTGCTAGCGGTAGCTCCTACAATGAGCAGTTCTTC. It codes for CASASGSSYNEQFF.

The gene calls are TRBV6-5 and TRBJ1-4; D might be TRBD1 (5 bases). The CDR3 consists of 14 residues. Trimming left V 2 bases short and J 8 bases short, with 12 bases between. The germline gives CDR1 MNHEY, CDR2 SVGAGI. CDR3 nucleotides: TGTGCCAGCAGTTACAAGGGACTCGGGGAAAAACTGTTTTTT. Translating it yields CASSYKGLGEKLFF.

This clone was counted a few times. The same CDR3 arises from other DNA sequences in this sample as well. The chain links TRBV5-1 to TRBJ2-5; no clear D gene. This CDR3 contains 11 residues. Trimming removed 1 base at V and 5 bases at J, with 3 bases between. Germline loops: CDR1 SGHRS, CDR2 YFSETQ. The CDR3 sequence: CASSLSETQYF. DNA of the CDR3: TGCGCCAGCAGCTTGAGCGAGACCCAGTACTTC.

The chain links TRBV20-1 to TRBJ1-1; D remains ambiguous. Germline-derived CDR1 and CDR2 are DFQATT and SNEGSKA (reference sequence). The length of the CDR3 is 13 residues. Trimming cost V 3 bases and J 1 base, with 9 bases left between them. The CDR3 here is CSASRQANTEAFF. In nucleotides, the CDR3 is TGCAGTGCTAGTCGACAAGCGAACACTGAAGCTTTCTTT.

This clone was seen a handful of times. The chain uses TRBV27 and TRBJ1-2, with TRBD1 identical over 8 bases. CDR1 and CDR2 (germline): MNHEY, SMNVEV (reference sequence). The junction had 6 bases not matched to a gene; V was cut back by 8 bases and J by 4 bases. This CDR3 has 13 residues. The CDR3 sequence is CASYAQGAYGYTF. The CDR3 DNA is TGTGCCAGCTACGCGCAGGGGGCCTATGGCTACACCTTC.

The CDR3 is CASNGGNQPQHF. The CDR3 bases are TGTGCCAGCAATGGAGGCAATCAGCCCCAGCATTTT. The chain uses TRBV2 and TRBJ1-5; no definite D call. The germline gives CDR1 SNHLY, CDR2 FYNNEI. V lost 7 bases and J 2 bases, leaving 6 bases between the germline ends. The CDR3 has 12 amino acids.

In this sample, this clone turned up a few times. The gene calls are TRBV11-3 and TRBJ2-1; TRBD2 aligns across 14 bases. Germline-derived CDR1 and CDR2 are SGHNT and YENEEA. CDR3 size: 17 residues. J lost 11 bases, V lost 0 bases, and 9 bases had no gene match. The CDR3 reads CASSLDSGLAGAVQQFF. CDR3 bases: TGTGCCAGCAGCTTAGACTCGGGACTAGCGGGAGCCGTTCAGCAGTTCTTC.